Shown below are 23 T cell receptor beta chains from a single sample sequenced in a study of blood T cell repertoires in COVID-19. The protocol was immunoSEQ multiplex PCR, while the TCRdb copy is restricted to in-frame clones and leaves out a portion. Of more than 200,000 clones listed, 86% are singletons. Sequenced input: peripheral blood. These receptors were obtained from a man aged 50 to 60 with COVID-19, enrolled during active disease.

The chain has TRBV14 and TRBJ2-7; 10 bases match TRBD2. Trimming removed 1 base from V and 2 bases from J; junction bases left unmatched: 11. The germline gives CDR1 SGHDN, CDR2 FVKESK. CDR3 size: 18 residues. The CDR3 region is CASSQVSVAGGPTYEQYF. For the CDR3, the DNA is TGTGCCAGCAGCCAAGTAAGTGTAGCGGGAGGTCCAACCTACGAGCAGTACTTC.

This chain uses TRBV7-2 with TRBJ2-3; TRBD2 agrees at 9 bases. V lost 5 bases, J lost 2 bases, and 11 bases stayed unmatched. CDR3 size: 17 residues. The germline CDR1 and CDR2 sequences are SGHTA and FQGNSA. CDR3 DNA sequence: TGTGCCAGCAGCCCGGGGACTAGCAGAACTTTCACAGATACGCAGTATTTT. Encoded protein: CASSPGTSRTFTDTQYF.

This sequence joins TRBV19 and TRBJ1-5; unclear D gene. Germline assignment: CDR1 LNHDA and CDR2 SQIVND (reference sequence). The CDR3 is 15 residues long. The ends were cut back, 6 bases at V and 0 bases at J, with 12 bases in the middle. CDR3 protein: CASSPTGRSNQPQHF. The CDR3 bases are TGTGCCAGTAGCCCTACCGGTCGTAGCAATCAGCCCCAGCATTTT.

The chain has TRBV19 and TRBJ2-6; 8 bases are a match to TRBD1. The V gene end was trimmed by 3 bases and the J gene end by 3 bases; junction bases not matched to a gene: 7. Germline CDR1 reads LNHDA; CDR2 reads SQIVND (reference sequence). The CDR3 has 17 residues. The CDR3 nucleotides are TGTGCCAGTAGTATTACAGGGGGTACGTATGGGGCCAACGTCCTGACTTTC. Its protein is CASSITGGTYGANVLTF.

The chain employs TRBV19 and TRBJ1-1; 7 bases agree with TRBD1. Per germline, CDR1 LNHDA and CDR2 SQIVND (reference sequence). Trimming at V came to 5 bases and at J to 4 bases, leaving 4 bases not matched to a gene. The length of the CDR3 is 13 residues. The CDR3 coding sequence is TGTGCCAGTAGTCGACAGGGAAGCACTGAAGCTTTCTTT. This codes for CASSRQGSTEAFF.

The chain uses TRBV28 and TRBJ2-7, with TRBD1 matching 8 bases. V shed 6 bases, J shed 5 bases, and the junction held 3 bases outside the gene matches. CDR3 length: 12 residues. Germline V gives CDR1 MDHEN, CDR2 SYDVKM. This chain's CDR3 is CASRTTGDEQYF. Here the CDR3 DNA reads TGTGCCAGCAGGACGACAGGGGACGAGCAGTACTTC.

The chain carries TRBV19 and TRBJ2-1; D may be TRBD2 (6 bases). V lost 3 bases, J lost 1 base, and 13 bases lay in between. The CDR3 runs to 16 residues. CDR1 is LNHDA, CDR2 SQIVND, per germline (reference sequence). CDR3 nucleotide sequence: TGTGCCAGTAGTATGGGGCGCGGAGGGTCCTACAATGAGCAGTTCTTC. This gives the protein CASSMGRGGSYNEQFF.

This rearrangement joins TRBV12-5 to TRBJ2-5; TRBD2 aligns across 11 bases. CDR3 length: 17 amino acids. Losses at the gene ends were 4 bases for V and 5 bases for J; bases not matched to a gene: 12. CDR1 is LGHNT, CDR2 FRNRAP, per germline. The CDR3 protein is CASGYSGTSGIGETQYF. As DNA, the CDR3 is TGTGCTAGTGGTTACTCCGGGACTAGCGGAATCGGGGAGACCCAGTACTTC.

Only a few counts were recorded for this clone. The CDR3 sequence: CASSIAGRGAFF. CDR3 DNA sequence: TGTGCCAGTAGTATAGCCGGCAGAGGAGCTTTCTTT. The genes are TRBV19 and TRBJ1-1; D call uncertain. The CDR3 is 12 residues long. Germline values: CDR1 LNHDA, CDR2 SQIVND (reference sequence). The V end was cut by 1 base, the J end by 10 bases, with 10 bases between.

This chain connects TRBV4-1 to TRBJ1-3; D gene uncertain. V shed 4 bases and J shed 2 bases, with 12 bases lying between them. Per germline, CDR1 MGHRA and CDR2 YSYEKL. This CDR3 is built from 15 residues. The CDR3 protein is CASSLGGQTGNTIYF. In DNA form, the CDR3 reads TGCGCCAGCAGCCTTGGAGGGCAGACTGGAAACACCATATATTTT.

The V gene is TRBV27, the J gene TRBJ1-2, with a weak D call TRBD1 (6 bases). The germline V gene has CDR1 MNHEY and CDR2 SMNVEV (reference sequence). The CDR3 consists of 14 residues. V shed 5 bases and J shed 4 bases, with 14 bases lying between them. The chain's CDR3 is CASSPRGGVYGYTF. The CDR3 DNA sequence: TGTGCCAGCAGTCCCCGAGGGGGGGTCTATGGCTACACCTTC.

The J gene is TRBJ1-1, the V gene TRBV5-4; D uncertain. Trimming removed 4 bases from V and 10 bases from J, with 23 bases in between. The germline gives CDR1 SGHNT, CDR2 YYREEE (reference sequence). The CDR3 totals 15 residues. The CDR3 DNA follows: TGTGCCAGCAGCCGAAATCCGGACCCCGGGGAGGGAGCTTTCTTT. This translates into CASSRNPDPGEGAFF.

This sequence joins TRBV28 and TRBJ2-7; 9 positions match TRBD1. The CDR3 covers 12 residues. Germline CDR1 is MDHEN and CDR2 is SYDVKM. The ends lost 3 bases at V and 12 bases at J; junction bases unmatched: 6. CDR3 DNA: TGTGCCAGCAGTTTTGAGGGGACAGGGATGTACTTC. It translates to CASSFEGTGMYF.

The chain links TRBV3-1 (or the pseudogene TRBV3-2) to TRBJ1-4; the D gene is possibly TRBD1 (6 bases). Germline lookup yields CDR1 LGHDT and CDR2 YNNKEL (reference sequence). The CDR3 spans 15 residues. V gave up 3 bases and J gave up 4 bases, with 12 bases separating them. Here the CDR3 DNA reads TGTGCCAGCAGCCAGAACACAGGGTATAATGAAAAACTGTTTTTT. The encoded protein is CASSQNTGYNEKLFF.

J is TRBJ2-5 and V is TRBV14; D is uncertain. Germline V gene lookup returns CDR1 SGHDN and CDR2 FVKESK. The CDR3 has 14 residues. The germline V and J ends were trimmed by 1 base and 5 bases, with 11 bases remaining between them. The CDR3 bases are TGTGCCAGCAGCCAAGGTGTATCCGGGGAGACCCAGTACTTC. It specifies CASSQGVSGETQYF.

The CDR3 protein is CASSSPSGRINEQFF. Written as DNA, the CDR3 is TGTGCCAGCAGTTCTCCCAGCGGGAGGATCAATGAGCAGTTCTTC. The rearrangement uses TRBV9 and TRBJ2-1; TRBD2 aligns across 9 bases. The CDR3 length is 15 residues. J was trimmed by 6 bases and V by 5 bases; bases with no gene match: 9. In germline, CDR1 is SGDLS, CDR2 YYNGEE.

The chain carries TRBV7-2 and TRBJ1-6; D gene ambiguous. Germline V CDR1 and CDR2: SGHTA, FQGNSA. Trimming removed 1 base from V and 3 bases from J, with 7 bases in between. This CDR3 has 15 amino acids. The DNA of the CDR3 is TGTGCCAGCAGCTTAGGTGCGGGCTATAATTCACCCCTCCACTTT. Protein: CASSLGAGYNSPLHF.

The chain employs TRBV7-2 and TRBJ2-3; possible D gene TRBD2, 6 bases. Per germline, CDR1 SGHTA and CDR2 FQGNSA. The length of the CDR3 is 16 residues. With 2 bases removed from V and 4 bases from J, the gap between germline ends came to 16 bases. CDR3 DNA sequence: TGTGCCAGCAGCTTAATGCCCCTTGGGGGGTCAGATACGCAGTATTTT. Residues: CASSLMPLGGSDTQYF.

This clone was counted only a few times. The rearrangement uses TRBV4-3 and TRBJ1-5, with 8 bases fitting TRBD1. J gave up 6 bases and V 0 bases, and 4 bases lay outside the gene matches. Germline-derived CDR1 and CDR2 are LGHNA and YSLEER. The CDR3 is 15 amino acids. The CDR3 DNA reads TGCGCCAGCAGCCAAGATCCCAGGGGGCCTCAGCCCCAGCATTTT. This encodes CASSQDPRGPQPQHF.

The rearrangement uses TRBV7-2 and TRBJ1-2; 7 positions match TRBD1. Unmatched junction bases numbered 0, after V lost 0 bases and J lost 5 bases. The germline V gene has CDR1 SGHTA and CDR2 FQGNSA. The CDR3 has 13 residues. The CDR3 DNA reads TGTGCCAGCAGCTTAGCGGGACAGTATGGCTACACCTTC. Its protein is CASSLAGQYGYTF.

The chain couples TRBV28 to TRBJ1-5; 7 bases align to TRBD1. V shed 5 bases and J 1 base; nucleotides not matched to a gene: 2. Germline CDR1 reads MDHEN; CDR2 reads SYDVKM. The CDR3 spans 14 residues. The CDR3: CASSTGVSNQPQHF. CDR3 DNA sequence: TGTGCCAGCAGTACAGGGGTCAGCAATCAGCCCCAGCATTTT.

The chain joins TRBV27 to TRBJ2-2, with 11 nucleotides matching TRBD2. V dropped 6 bases and J dropped 5; count of bases not matched to a gene: 8. Looked up from germline, CDR1 is MNHEY and CDR2 is SMNVEV (reference sequence). CDR3 size: 16 residues. DNA of the CDR3: TGTGCCAGCAGACGAACTAGCGGGAGTCTTACCGGGGAGCTGTTTTTT. Translating gives CASRRTSGSLTGELFF.

The chain combines TRBV24-1 with TRBJ1-2, with D possibly being TRBD1 (5 bases). CDR3 length: 16 amino acids. The ends were cut back, 3 bases at V and 1 base at J, with 14 bases in the middle. The germline V gene encodes CDR1 KGHDR and CDR2 SFDVKD. The CDR3 loop reads CATSDPGGEFNYGYTF. In DNA, the CDR3 is TGTGCCACCAGTGATCCAGGAGGGGAGTTTAACTATGGCTACACCTTC.